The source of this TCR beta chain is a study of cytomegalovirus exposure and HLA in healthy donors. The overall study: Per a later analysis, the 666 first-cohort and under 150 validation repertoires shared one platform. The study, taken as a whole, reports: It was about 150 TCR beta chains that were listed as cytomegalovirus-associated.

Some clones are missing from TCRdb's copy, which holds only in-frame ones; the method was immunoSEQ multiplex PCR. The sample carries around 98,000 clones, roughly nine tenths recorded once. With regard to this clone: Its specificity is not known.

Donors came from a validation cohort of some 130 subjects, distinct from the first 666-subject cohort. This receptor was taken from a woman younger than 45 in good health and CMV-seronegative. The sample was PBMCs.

This CDR3 is CASSPLRDTQYF. CDR3 DNA sequence: TGTGCCAGCAGCCCCCTTAGAGATACGCAGTATTTT. This chain links TRBV7-6 with TRBJ2-3; no definite D call. CDR3 length equals 12 residues. Between the trimmed V and J ends, which lost 5 bases and 5 bases, there was a span of 8 bases. Germline V CDR1 and CDR2: SGHVS, FNYEAQ.